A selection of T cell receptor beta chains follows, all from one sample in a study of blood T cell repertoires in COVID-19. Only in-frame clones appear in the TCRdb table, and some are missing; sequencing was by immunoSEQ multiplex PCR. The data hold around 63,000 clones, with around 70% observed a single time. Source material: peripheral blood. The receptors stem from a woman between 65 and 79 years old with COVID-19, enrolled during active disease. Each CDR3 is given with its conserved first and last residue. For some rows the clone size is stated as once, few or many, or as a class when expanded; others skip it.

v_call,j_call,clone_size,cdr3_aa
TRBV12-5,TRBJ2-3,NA,CASGNTGYTDTQYF
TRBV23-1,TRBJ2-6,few,CASSQSKRGLVSTLSGANVLTF
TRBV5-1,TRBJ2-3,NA,CASSLGGSSDTQYF
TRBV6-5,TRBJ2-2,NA,CASGELAGGNGELFF
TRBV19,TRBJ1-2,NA,CASSWGQERGYTF
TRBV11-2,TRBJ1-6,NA,CASSLVREGSPLHF
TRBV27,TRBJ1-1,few,CASSTSGGQGDTEAFF
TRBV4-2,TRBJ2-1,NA,CASSQAGGLAGGFYPSNEQFF
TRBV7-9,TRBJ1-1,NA,CASSLWGRENTEAFF
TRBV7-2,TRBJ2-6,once,CASSVLAGLSGANVLTF
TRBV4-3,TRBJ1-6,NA,CASSQVNSNSPLHF
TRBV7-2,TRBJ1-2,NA,CASSPWGGAWGNYGYTF
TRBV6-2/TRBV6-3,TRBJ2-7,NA,CASSHLPPEGEQYF
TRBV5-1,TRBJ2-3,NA,CASSLLGQGAGDTQYF
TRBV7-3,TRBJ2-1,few,CASSELGTGASYNEQFF
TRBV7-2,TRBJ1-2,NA,CASSFPGIGGYTF
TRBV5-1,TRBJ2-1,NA,CASSSNELPSSEQFF
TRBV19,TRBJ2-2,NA,CASSIAAGGRNTGELFF
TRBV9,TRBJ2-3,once,CASSLQGEGGTDTQYF
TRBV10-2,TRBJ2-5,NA,CASSRSQETQYF
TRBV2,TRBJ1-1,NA,CASSEGITEAFF
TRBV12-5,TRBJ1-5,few,CASGIGTEAQPQHF
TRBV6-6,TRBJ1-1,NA,CASRREGAYTEAFF
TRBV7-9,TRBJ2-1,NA,CASSRQTGAGGEQFF
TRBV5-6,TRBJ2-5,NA,CASSLKGAGETQYF
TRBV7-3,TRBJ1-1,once,CASSYQGGTEAFF
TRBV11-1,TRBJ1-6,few,CASSLTGHRSSPLHF
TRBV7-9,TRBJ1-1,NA,CASSLNRDTEAFF
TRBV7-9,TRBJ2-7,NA,CASSLGNSGEWGYEQYF
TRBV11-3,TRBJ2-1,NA,CASGLLAGVNEQFF
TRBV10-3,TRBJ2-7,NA,CAISGGYEQYF
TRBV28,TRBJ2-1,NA,CASFQGGLAGGPLNNEQFF
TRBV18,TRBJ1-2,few,CASSPTLGTGIYGYTF
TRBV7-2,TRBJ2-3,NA,CASSSHPGTPGRDTQYF
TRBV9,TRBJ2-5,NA,CASSVGVSGQETQYF
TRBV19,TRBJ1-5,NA,CASSIGGRSNQPQHF
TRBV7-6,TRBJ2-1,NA,CASSLRGSTEQFF
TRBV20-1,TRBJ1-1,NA,CSASMQAGGETFF
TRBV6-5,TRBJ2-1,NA,CASSQDTLRQFF
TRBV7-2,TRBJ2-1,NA,CASSLGREREQFF
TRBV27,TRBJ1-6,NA,CASRSGQGVYSPLHF
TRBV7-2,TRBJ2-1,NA,CASSLAGATFGEQFF
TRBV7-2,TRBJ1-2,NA,CASSLAAENYGYTF
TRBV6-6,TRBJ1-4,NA,CASSQGPGGEKLFF
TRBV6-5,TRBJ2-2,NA,CASSSRTNTGELFF
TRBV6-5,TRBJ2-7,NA,CASSSLDSYEQYF
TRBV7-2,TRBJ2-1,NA,CASSLLAVYNEQFF
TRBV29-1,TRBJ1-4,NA,CSVEAGGGDEKLFF
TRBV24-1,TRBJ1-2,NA,CATGPDRSGGYTF
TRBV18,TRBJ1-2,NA,CASSPEGGHGYTF
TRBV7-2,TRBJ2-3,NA,CASSLGGTVAVTQYF
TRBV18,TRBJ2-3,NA,CASSRASGRGTDTQYF
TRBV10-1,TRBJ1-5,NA,CASSESFPETCDQPQHF
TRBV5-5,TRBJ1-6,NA,CASSLRGGDNSPLHF
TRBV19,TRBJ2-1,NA,CASSHGLAGALGGGNEQFF
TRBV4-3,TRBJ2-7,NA,CASSQDWAGEFYEQYF
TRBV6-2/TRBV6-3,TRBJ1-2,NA,CASSTDSRGYTF
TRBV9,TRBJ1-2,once,CASSYSAGGIYGYTF
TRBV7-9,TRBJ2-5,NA,CASSLGAQETQYF
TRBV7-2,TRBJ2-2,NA,CASSSSSTGYTGELFF